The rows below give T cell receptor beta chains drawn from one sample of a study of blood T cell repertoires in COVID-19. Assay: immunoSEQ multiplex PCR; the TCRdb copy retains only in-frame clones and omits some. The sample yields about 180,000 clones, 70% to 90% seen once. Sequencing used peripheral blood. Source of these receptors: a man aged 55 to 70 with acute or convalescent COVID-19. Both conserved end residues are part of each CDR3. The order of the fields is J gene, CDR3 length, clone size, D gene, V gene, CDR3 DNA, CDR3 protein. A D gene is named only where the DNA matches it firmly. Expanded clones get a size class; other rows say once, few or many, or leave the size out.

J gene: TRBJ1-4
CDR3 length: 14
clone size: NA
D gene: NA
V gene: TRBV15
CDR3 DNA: TGTGCCACCAGCAGAGATCCCCTAGCTGAAAAACTGTTTTTT
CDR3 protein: CATSRDPLAEKLFF

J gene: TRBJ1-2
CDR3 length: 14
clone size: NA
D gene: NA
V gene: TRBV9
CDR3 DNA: TGTGCCAGCAGCGACTTTACAGGGCGGAGTGGCTACACCTTC
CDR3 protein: CASSDFTGRSGYTF

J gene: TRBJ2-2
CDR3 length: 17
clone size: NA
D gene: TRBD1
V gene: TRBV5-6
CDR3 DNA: TGTGCCAGCAGCCCGGGGACAGGGGCTTCGAACACCGGGGAGCTGTTTTTT
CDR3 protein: CASSPGTGASNTGELFF

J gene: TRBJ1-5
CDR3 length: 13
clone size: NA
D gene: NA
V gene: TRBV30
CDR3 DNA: TGTGCCTGGAGTGTCCCCGGGAATCAGCCCCAGCATTTT
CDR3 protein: CAWSVPGNQPQHF

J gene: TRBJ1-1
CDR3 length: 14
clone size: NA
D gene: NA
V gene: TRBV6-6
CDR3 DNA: TGTGCCAGCAGAGACGGGGGGCGTTCATCTGGAGCTTTCTTT
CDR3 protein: CASRDGGRSSGAFF

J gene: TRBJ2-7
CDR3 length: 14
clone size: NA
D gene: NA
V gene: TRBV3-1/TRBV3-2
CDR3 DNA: TGTGCCAGCAGCTCCTCCGGGACTGGCTACGAGCAGTACTTC
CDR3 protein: CASSSSGTGYEQYF

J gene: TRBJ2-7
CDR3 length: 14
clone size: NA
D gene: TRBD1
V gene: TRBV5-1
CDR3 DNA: TGCGCCAGCAGCTCTACAGGGGGCCCCTACGAGCAGTACTTC
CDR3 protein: CASSSTGGPYEQYF

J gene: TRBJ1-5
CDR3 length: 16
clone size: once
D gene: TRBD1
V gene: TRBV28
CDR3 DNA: TGTGCCAGCAGCCGGGACAGGGGGCTTAGCAATCAGCCCCAGCATTTT
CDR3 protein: CASSRDRGLSNQPQHF

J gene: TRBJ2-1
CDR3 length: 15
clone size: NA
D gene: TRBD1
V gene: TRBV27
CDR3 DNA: TGTGCCAGCAGTCCCGGGACAGGTGGCTACAATGAGCAGTTCTTC
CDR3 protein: CASSPGTGGYNEQFF

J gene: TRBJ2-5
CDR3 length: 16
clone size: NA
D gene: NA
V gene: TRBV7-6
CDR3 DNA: TGTGCCAGCAGTTTAACAGGGCCTTCTAGGGGGGAGACCCAGTACTTC
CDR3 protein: CASSLTGPSRGETQYF

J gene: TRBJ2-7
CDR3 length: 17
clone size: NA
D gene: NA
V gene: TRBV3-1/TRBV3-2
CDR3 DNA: TGTGCCAGCAGCCAAGACCCTAGCCGGAGGGCCCTCTACGAGCAGTACTTC
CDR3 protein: CASSQDPSRRALYEQYF